This T cell receptor (beta chain) was captured in a study of CD8+CD57+ T cells in acquired aplastic anemia. Overall study: The mean DNA yield obtained from sorted CD4+ and CD8+ cells came to roughly 3.4 ug.

Genomic DNA provided the template from which TCR beta VDJ and CDR3 profiles were obtained. TCRdb ran MiXCR on the reads and lists one entry per CDR3 protein. The sample has around 180,000 distinct CDR3 sequences, roughly half seen once. Patients included in sequencing had previously demonstrated CD8+CD57+ cell expansion by flow cytometry. Among the patients, none had received any therapy at the time of blood sampling. This CDR3 has 16 residues. Per the germline V gene, CDR1 is SGHAT and CDR2 is FQNNGV. A word on this clonotype: The junction does not match germline at one end; this may be a read error.

The sequenced material came from sorted CD4+, CD8+, or CD8+CD57+ T cells (not recorded which) from PBMCs. The chain links TRBV11-2 to TRBJ2-7; TRBD1 matches at 10 bases. The source is a human donor with aplastic anemia. CDR3 protein: CASSEEGQGVTYEPYF. The DNA for the CDR3 is TGTGCCAGCAGCGAAGAAGGACAGGGGGTCACCTACGAGCCGTACTTC.